Included here is one T cell receptor (beta chain) sequence, with context. This sample was taken from a study of T cells in localized non-small cell lung cancer. Data came from immunoSEQ multiplex PCR; TCRdb stores just in-frame clones and leaves some out. The sample records tens of thousands of clones, over 65% being singletons. The germline V gene has CDR1 MNHGY and CDR2 SVAAGI. After removal of 3 bases from V and 7 bases from J, the junction contained 4 bases not matched to a gene. The CDR3 length is 14 residues. J is TRBJ1-5 and V is TRBV6-9; TRBD1 matches 9 bases. This sequence originates from a woman aged 35-70 years with stage II squamous cell lung carcinoma. The sequenced sample was PBMCs, obtained before any cancer treatment. The CDR3 bases are TGTGCCAGCAGTTACGGACAGGGGAGGCAGCCCCAGCATTTT. It codes for CASSYGQGRQPQHF.